Shown below are 28 T cell receptor beta chains from a single sample sequenced in a study of early T cells in non-severe SARS-CoV-2 infection. TCRdb re-derived calls from the 5' RACE reads in MiXCR, one entry per CDR3 protein. The table lists under 85,000 distinct CDR3 sequences, 12% of them singletons. The sequenced sample was whole blood, obtained at baseline. All receptors derive from an adult who was a healthcare worker with PCR-confirmed SARS-CoV-2 infection or an uninfected control (not recorded which). The donor label of this sample is uncertain.

This clonotype has ten or more counts. The rearrangement uses TRBV19 and TRBJ2-1; TRBD2 matches 8 bases. The length of the CDR3 is 17 residues. With V trimmed by 1 base and J by 3 bases, 8 bases remained unmatched. Germline V gene data show CDR1 as LNHDA and CDR2 as SQIVND (reference sequence). In DNA form, the CDR3 reads TGTGCCAGTAGTATAGCGGTACTAGCGGACCTCTACAATGAGCAGTTCTTC. Translation gives CASSIAVLADLYNEQFF.

The V call is TRBV5-1, the J call TRBJ1-2; TRBD1 is a possible D gene (6 bases). The CDR3 covers 14 residues. Germline CDR1 reads SGHRS; CDR2 reads YFSETQ. The V end was cut by 0 bases, the J end by 5 bases, with 11 bases between. CDR3 nucleotide sequence: TGCGCCAGCAGCTTGGATCCAGGGGAATATGGCTACACCTTC. Translated, it gives CASSLDPGEYGYTF.

This chain links TRBV7-7 with TRBJ2-5; 7 bases map to TRBD2. The CDR3 has 14 amino acids. V shed 5 bases and J 4 bases; nucleotides not matched to a gene: 7. CDR1 and CDR2 (germline): SSHAT, FNYEAQ (reference sequence). CDR3 region: CASSVNAGAETQYF. In nucleotides, the CDR3 is TGTGCCAGCAGCGTCAATGCGGGAGCAGAGACCCAGTACTTC. Together with reference TRBV7-7 and TRBJ2-5, the CDR3 gives the full variable domain: GAGVSQSPRYKVTKRGQDVTLRCDPISSHATLYWYQQALGQGPEFLTYFNYEAQPDKSGLPSDRFSAERPEGSISTLTIQRTEQRDSAMYRCASSVNAGAETQYFGPGTRLLVL.

This clonotype was detected ten times or more. This sequence joins TRBV14 and TRBJ2-1, with D possibly being TRBD2 (5 bases). V lost 4 bases to trimming and J lost 3 bases, with 16 bases between them. Germline V CDR1 and CDR2: SGHDN, FVKESK. The CDR3 totals 16 residues. The CDR3 is CASSRSSSSFYNEQFF. CDR3 in DNA: TGTGCCAGCAGCCGTTCCTCTAGCTCCTTCTACAATGAGCAGTTCTTC.

In this sample, this clonotype turned up many times. The rearrangement links TRBV4-1 to TRBJ2-7; 11 bases match TRBD1. The CDR3 contains 15 residues. Germline trimming cut 3 bases from V and 6 bases from J; bases unmatched to any gene: 7. CDR1 MGHRA and CDR2 YSYEKL come from the germline V gene. This chain's CDR3 is CASSHQGQGVSEQYF. The CDR3 coding sequence is TGCGCCAGCAGCCACCAGGGACAGGGGGTGAGCGAGCAGTACTTC.

This clonotype was recorded at least ten times. A junction boundary mismatches the germline segment, possibly from a read error. The gene calls are TRBV5-1 and TRBJ2-3; D remains unclear. From germline, CDR1 is SGHRS and CDR2 YFSETQ. The CDR3 extends over 12 amino acids. CDR3 sequence reads: CASSFSTDTQYF. CDR3 nucleotide sequence: TGTGCCAGCAGCTTCAGCACAGATACGCAGTATTTT. Looking up the rest from reference TRBV5-1 and TRBJ2-3 gives the full variable domain: KAGVTQTPRYLIKTRGQQVTLSCSPISGHRSVSWYQQTPGQGLQFLFEYFSETQRNKGNFPGRFSGRQFSNSRSEMNVSTLELGDSALYLCASSFSTDTQYFGPGTRLTVL.

This clonotype was seen at least ten times. V is TRBV20-1 and J is TRBJ2-3, with TRBD2 identical over 9 bases. CDR1 and CDR2 from the germline V gene are DFQATT and SNEGSKA (reference sequence). Trimming took 7 bases from V and 4 from J; bases not matched to a gene: 12. The CDR3 extends over 15 amino acids. The CDR3 bases are TGCAGTGTCGAGAGCGGCGGGAGGGCCCCAGATACGCAGTATTTT. This codes for CSVESGGRAPDTQYF.

The table lists this clonotype with many counts. The rearrangement links TRBV7-8 to TRBJ2-7, with 8 bases matching TRBD1. Germline V gene lookup returns CDR1 SGHVS and CDR2 FQNEAQ. Germline trimming cut 0 bases from V and 0 bases from J; bases unmatched to any gene: 7. The CDR3 is 17 amino acids. The CDR3 nucleotides are TGTGCCAGCAGCTTAGCTTTCATGACAGGGGCCTCCTACGAGCAGTACTTC. Protein product: CASSLAFMTGASYEQYF.

This clonotype came up once. V gene TRBV27 combines with J gene TRBJ1-2, with 7 bases matching TRBD1. Trimming took 3 bases from V and 6 from J; bases not matched to a gene: 10. Per germline, CDR1 MNHEY and CDR2 SMNVEV (reference sequence). The CDR3 runs 15 residues. Here the CDR3 reads CASSLDPGGEDGYTF. DNA of the CDR3: TGTGCCAGCAGTTTGGATCCAGGGGGAGAGGATGGCTACACCTTC.

In its sample, this clonotype was seen once. The J gene is TRBJ2-3, the V gene TRBV4-1, with TRBD1 matching 7 bases. Trimming at V came to 1 base and at J to 4 bases, leaving 8 bases not matched to a gene. CDR3 length: 16 residues. Per the germline V gene, CDR1 is MGHRA and CDR2 is YSYEKL. CDR3 residues: CASSQGTGSSPDTQYF. In DNA, the CDR3 is TGCGCCAGCAGCCAAGGGACAGGCTCTAGTCCAGATACGCAGTATTTT.

This clonotype was picked up a small number of times. The chain carries TRBV4-2 and TRBJ1-2; D not certain. The CDR3 is made up of 15 amino acids. The V gene's germline CDR1 is LGHNA and CDR2 YNFKEQ. The V and J ends lost 0 bases and 4 bases respectively, with 12 bases between them. The CDR3 DNA reads as TGTGCCAGCAGCCAAGATACTGCGGGGAGCTATGGCTACACCTTC. Translation: CASSQDTAGSYGYTF.

This clonotype has just a few counts. The chain uses TRBV27 and TRBJ1-2; 7 positions agree with TRBD1. Germline V gene lookup returns CDR1 MNHEY and CDR2 SMNVEV (reference sequence). The V and J ends lost 2 bases and 5 bases, in that order; junction bases with no gene match: 8. This CDR3 contains 15 residues. The DNA for the CDR3 is TGTGCCAGCAGTTTAGGGGGCAGGGGGACTTATGGCTACACCTTC. As protein: CASSLGGRGTYGYTF.

There are a few counts of this clonotype. The V and J genes are TRBV4-1 and TRBJ2-1; D is unresolved. Trimming left V 2 bases short and J 4 bases short, with 9 bases between. This CDR3 comprises 14 residues. Germline V gene lookup returns CDR1 MGHRA and CDR2 YSYEKL. The CDR3 DNA follows: TGCGCCAGCAGCCAAACCTCGGCTTACAATGAGCAGTTCTTC. Translating it yields CASSQTSAYNEQFF.

This chain connects TRBV12-3 or TRBV12-4 to TRBJ2-1, with D uncertain. This CDR3 contains 15 residues. The germline V and J ends were trimmed by 5 bases and 0 bases, with 11 bases remaining between them. The CDR3 region is CASSPLRSSYNEQFF. In nucleotides, the CDR3 is TGTGCCAGCAGTCCTCTAAGGAGCTCCTACAATGAGCAGTTCTTC.

This clonotype was observed a few times. The V and J genes are TRBV2 and TRBJ1-2; no firm D call. CDR3 size: 12 residues. Trimming left V 5 bases short and J 2 bases short, with 6 bases between. The germline V gene has CDR1 SNHLY and CDR2 FYNNEI. The CDR3 here is CASSQGNYGYTF. CDR3 in DNA: TGTGCCAGCAGTCAAGGAAACTATGGCTACACCTTC.

The gene calls are TRBV12-3 or TRBV12-4 and TRBJ2-5; TRBD2 is a possible D gene (6 bases). This CDR3 comprises 19 residues. V was trimmed by 2 bases and J by 7 bases, leaving 29 bases between them. The CDR3 region has the DNA TGTGCCAGCAGTTTAAAAGGAGACAGCATCGGGACTCACGCGGGGACCCAGTACTTC. This encodes CASSLKGDSIGTHAGTQYF.

This clonotype was detected many times. The chain recombines TRBV7-3 with TRBJ1-1; 7 bases are shared with TRBD1. Germline V lookup: CDR1 SGHTA, CDR2 FQGTGA. The CDR3 has 16 amino acids. Trimming cost V 5 bases and J 1 base; bases outside gene matches: 10. The DNA of the CDR3 is TGTGCCAGCAGCGTATTCCGGGACAGAGAGAACACTGAAGCTTTCTTT. Translating it yields CASSVFRDRENTEAFF.

This clonotype was observed many times. The V call is TRBV6-2 or TRBV6-3, the J call TRBJ2-7; tentatively, D is TRBD2 (5 bases). Trimming removed 6 bases from V and 3 bases from J, with 9 bases in between. From germline, CDR1 is MNHEY and CDR2 SVGEGT. CDR3 size: 12 residues. This chain's CDR3 is CASRLASYEQYF. In DNA form, the CDR3 reads TGTGCCAGCAGGTTAGCGAGCTACGAGCAGTACTTC.

This clonotype was detected a few times. This chain uses TRBV21-1 with TRBJ2-3; the tabulated D call, TRBD1, remains unverified against the DNA. TRBV21-1 is recorded as a pseudogene. The CDR3 contains 16 residues. CDR3 sequence reads: CARTPSKVPLEDTQYF. CDR3 sequence (DNA): TGTGCCCGGACCCCAAGTAAGGTCCCCCTAGAAGATACGCAGTATTTT.

In nucleotides, the CDR3 is TGTGCCAGCAGTTTATGGCAGCTACAAGAGACCCAGTACTTC. This encodes CASSLWQLQETQYF. This sequence joins TRBV12-3 or TRBV12-4 and TRBJ2-5; no definite D call. The V end was cut by 2 bases, the J end by 2 bases, with 9 bases between. This CDR3 contains 14 residues.

The V gene is TRBV5-1, the J gene TRBJ2-5, with 8 bases fitting TRBD1. Trimming removed 2 bases from V and 4 bases from J; junction bases left unmatched: 1. The germline V gene has CDR1 SGHRS and CDR2 YFSETQ. The CDR3 totals 13 residues. The CDR3 sequence is CASSFTGGETQYF. CDR3 nucleotides: TGCGCCAGCAGCTTTACAGGGGGAGAGACCCAGTACTTC.

This clonotype occurred once. The chain links TRBV7-3 to TRBJ2-1; TRBD1 or TRBD2 may be the D gene (6 bases each). The CDR3 consists of 18 residues. The V gene's germline CDR1 is SGHTA and CDR2 FQGTGA. Between the trimmed V and J ends, which lost 4 bases and 7 bases, there was a span of 26 bases. The CDR3 region has the DNA TGTGCCAGCAGCTCCTTAGGGGGGCTAGCTTGGGGCAATAATGAGCAGTTCTTC. Translated, it gives CASSSLGGLAWGNNEQFF.

The chain employs TRBV7-3 and TRBJ2-2; TRBD2 matches 9 bases. Germline CDR1 SGHTA, CDR2 FQGTGA. The junction had 6 bases not matched to a gene; V was cut back by 1 base and J by 3 bases. This CDR3 contains 17 residues. CDR3 sequence reads: CASSLRPVAGDTGELFF. CDR3 coding DNA: TGTGCCAGCAGCTTAAGGCCAGTAGCGGGGGACACCGGGGAGCTGTTTTTT.

In DNA, the CDR3 is TGTGCCAGCAGCTTTACAGGGGACGGTTCACCCCTCCACTTT. Protein sequence: CASSFTGDGSPLHF. This chain joins TRBV5-4 and TRBJ1-6, with 7 bases lining up with TRBD1. The germline gives CDR1 SGHNT, CDR2 YYREEE (reference sequence). The ends lost 2 bases at V and 9 bases at J; junction bases unmatched: 5. The CDR3 covers 14 residues.

The chain employs TRBV7-2 and TRBJ2-5; 11 bases are shared with TRBD1. The V segment lost 4 bases and the J segment 2 bases; nucleotides outside the gene matches: 6. Germline CDR1 reads SGHTA; CDR2 reads FQGNSA. The CDR3 consists of 16 residues. The CDR3 reads CASSSNRDRGQETQYF. The CDR3, as DNA: TGTGCCAGCAGCTCCAACCGGGACAGGGGGCAAGAGACCCAGTACTTC.

This clonotype was seen many times. The chain joins TRBV20-1 to TRBJ1-5, with D possibly TRBD1 on 6 matching bases. The CDR3 has 15 amino acids. Germline lookup yields CDR1 DFQATT and CDR2 SNEGSKA (reference sequence). Trimming removed 1 base from V and 9 bases from J, with 19 bases in between. Written as DNA, the CDR3 is TGCAGTGCTAGAGTTGGCAGGGGCCCTGCAAGGCCCCAGCATTTT. This sequence encodes CSARVGRGPARPQHF.

This clonotype was recorded at least ten times. The rearrangement joins TRBV19 to TRBJ2-3; a weak D match, TRBD1 (5 bases). Germline values: CDR1 LNHDA, CDR2 SQIVND (reference sequence). This CDR3 comprises 13 residues. The germline V and J ends were trimmed by 7 bases and 1 base, with 9 bases remaining between them. The CDR3 reads CASIGRGTDTQYF. DNA for the CDR3: TGTGCCAGTATCGGCAGGGGCACAGATACGCAGTATTTT.

The chain employs TRBV7-2 and TRBJ1-1; no firm D call. This CDR3 comprises 14 residues. The V gene lost 1 base and the J gene lost 4 bases, with 10 bases spanning the gap. CDR1 is SGHTA and CDR2 is FQGNSA in the germline V gene. CDR3 region: CASSLGHSSTEAFF. The CDR3 DNA is TGTGCCAGCAGCTTAGGTCACAGTTCCACTGAAGCTTTCTTT.